One and the same sample provided the 3 T cell receptor beta chains below, sequenced in a study of post-analysis software for immune sequencing data. Regarding the study as a whole: Patients showed TRBV5-6, TRBV5-1 and TRBV20-1 among five TRBV segments more frequent than in controls.

Their cognate antigens are unknown. cDNA libraries for TCR beta contained unique molecular identifiers. TCRdb re-called the PCR reads through MiXCR, storing one row per CDR3 protein. The repertoire holds fewer than 850,000 distinct CDR3 sequences, with 46% as singletons. The sequencing sample was made of blood. The receptors were sampled from a girl aged 5-17 years with multiple sclerosis.

This clonotype appeared a few times. The chain joins TRBV20-1 to TRBJ2-1; 7 positions agree with TRBD2. Germline trimming cut 0 bases from V and 4 bases from J; bases unmatched to any gene: 3. CDR1 and CDR2 from the germline V gene are DFQATT and SNEGSKA (reference sequence). The CDR3 runs to 14 residues. The CDR3 is CSARDRAGYNEQFF. The CDR3 DNA sequence: TGCAGTGCTAGAGACCGAGCGGGGTACAATGAGCAGTTCTTC.

This clonotype was recorded once. The rearrangement joins TRBV13 to TRBJ2-7, with 7 bases identical to TRBD1. The germline V gene has CDR1 PRHDT and CDR2 FYEKMQ (reference sequence). CDR3 size: 15 residues. Trimming took 0 bases from V and 1 from J; bases not matched to a gene: 3. DNA of the CDR3: TGTGCCAGCAGCTTAGGAGACAGGGAATCCTACGAGCAGTACTTC. Translating gives CASSLGDRESYEQYF.

This sequence joins TRBV15 and TRBJ2-7; D is ambiguous. The closer fit of TRBJ2-5 to the DNA end suggests the J call may be wrong. Germline loops: CDR1 LNHNV, CDR2 YYDKDF (reference sequence). The CDR3 contains 13 residues. The CDR3 loop reads CATSRGARETQYF. The CDR3 coding sequence is TGTGCCACCAGCAGAGGGGCCCGAGAGACCCAGTACTTC.